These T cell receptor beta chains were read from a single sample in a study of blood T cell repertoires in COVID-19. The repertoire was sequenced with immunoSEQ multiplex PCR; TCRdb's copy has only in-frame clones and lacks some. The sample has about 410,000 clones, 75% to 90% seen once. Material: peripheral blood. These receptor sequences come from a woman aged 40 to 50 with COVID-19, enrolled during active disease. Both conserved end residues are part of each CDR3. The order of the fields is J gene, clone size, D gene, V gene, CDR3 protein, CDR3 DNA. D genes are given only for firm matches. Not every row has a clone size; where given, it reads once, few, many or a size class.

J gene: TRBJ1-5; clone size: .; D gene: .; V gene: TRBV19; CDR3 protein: CASSIGQIFQPQHF; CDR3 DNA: TGTGCCAGTAGCATAGGACAGATATTCCAGCCCCAGCATTTT
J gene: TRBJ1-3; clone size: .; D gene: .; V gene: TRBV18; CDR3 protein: CASSPTTLQGYSGNTIYF; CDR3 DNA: TGTGCCAGCTCACCTACCACCCTACAGGGATACTCTGGAAACACCATATATTTT
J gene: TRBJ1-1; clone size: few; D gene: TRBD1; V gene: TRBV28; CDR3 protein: CASRPPDRGRETEAFF; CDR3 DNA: TGTGCCAGCAGGCCGCCCGACAGGGGGAGGGAAACTGAAGCTTTCTTT
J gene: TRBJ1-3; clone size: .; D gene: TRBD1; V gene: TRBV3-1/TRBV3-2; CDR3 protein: CASSPRDSGNTIYF; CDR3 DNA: TGTGCCAGCAGCCCCCGGGACAGCGGAAACACCATATATTTT
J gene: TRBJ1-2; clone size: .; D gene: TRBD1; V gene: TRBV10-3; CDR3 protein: CASETRDRDIPNYGYTF; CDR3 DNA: TGTGCCTCCGAAACCCGGGACAGAGACATACCTAACTATGGCTACACCTTC
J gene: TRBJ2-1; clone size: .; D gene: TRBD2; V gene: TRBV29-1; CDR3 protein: CSVRGREGYNEQFF; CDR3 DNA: TGCAGCGTAAGGGGGCGGGAGGGCTACAATGAGCAGTTCTTC
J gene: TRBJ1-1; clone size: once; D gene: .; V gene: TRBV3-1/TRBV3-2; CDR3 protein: CASSQGGQSSELNTEAFF; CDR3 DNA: TGTGCCAGCAGCCAAGGGGGACAATCCTCGGAACTGAACACTGAAGCTTTCTTT
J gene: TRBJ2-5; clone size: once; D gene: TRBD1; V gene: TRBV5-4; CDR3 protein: CASSSGQGRPETQYF; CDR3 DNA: TGTGCCAGCAGCTCCGGACAGGGGCGCCCGGAGACCCAGTACTTC
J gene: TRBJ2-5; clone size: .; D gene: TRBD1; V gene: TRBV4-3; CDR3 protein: CASSQEGGETQYF; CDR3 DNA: TGCGCCAGCAGCCAAGAAGGGGGCGAGACCCAGTACTTC
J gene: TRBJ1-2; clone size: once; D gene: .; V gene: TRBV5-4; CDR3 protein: CASSSGGQRWGYTF; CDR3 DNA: TGTGCCAGCAGCTCCGGGGGGCAGCGGTGGGGCTACACCTTC
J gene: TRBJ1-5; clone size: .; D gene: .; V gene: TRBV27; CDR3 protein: CASRPDSPYDQPQHF; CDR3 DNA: TGTGCCAGCAGGCCCGACAGCCCCTACGATCAGCCCCAGCATTTT
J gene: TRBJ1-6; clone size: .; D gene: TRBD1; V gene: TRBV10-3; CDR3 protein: CAISDLGQGNSPLHF; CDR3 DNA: TGTGCCATCAGCGACCTAGGACAGGGGAATTCACCCCTCCACTTT
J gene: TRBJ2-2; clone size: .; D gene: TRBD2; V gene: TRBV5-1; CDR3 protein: CASSLGGGPEHAGELFF; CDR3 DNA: TGCGCCAGCAGCTTGGGCGGGGGGCCCGAACATGCCGGGGAGCTGTTTTTT
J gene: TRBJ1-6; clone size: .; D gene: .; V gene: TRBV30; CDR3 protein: CAWSVRGRRLVDSPLHF; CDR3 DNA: TGTGCCTGGAGTGTACGGGGGAGACGGCTGGTCGATTCACCCCTCCACTTT
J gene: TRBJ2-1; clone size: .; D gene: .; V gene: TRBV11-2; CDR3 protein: CASSRNGQTGDEQFF; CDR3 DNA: TGTGCCAGCAGCCGAAACGGACAGACTGGGGATGAGCAGTTCTTC